This TCR beta chain originates from a study of tumor and adjacent non-tumor tissue in lung cancer. Overall study: The patients, 10 men and 4 to 6 women, were about 31 to 80 with stage I to III disease.

About this clonotype: Its matching antigen is unknown. An end of the junction differs from the germline gene, which may be a read error.

This sample's RNA came from whole unsorted tissue. The normal lung tissue was taken more than 3 cm from the tumor edge. Donors were chemotherapy-naive, newly diagnosed lung cancer surgical patients in China, August–late 2014. General observations from the study: TCR diversity was significantly greater in tumor than normal lung tissue. Normal lung showed higher cumulative top 100 clone frequency than tumor.

A modified ARM-PCR protocol with three rounds of nested PCR amplified TCRbeta. Via MiXCR, TCRdb re-called the multiplex PCR reads, giving one row per CDR3 protein. This repertoire shows some 80,000 distinct CDR3 sequences, around 76% found once; its top ten account for under 50%. The germline V gene has CDR1 SGHAT and CDR2 FQNNGV. The CDR3 contains 14 residues. This receptor was obtained from a man between 65 and 80 years old with non-small cell lung cancer. Input material: distant non-tumor lung tissue. The V call is TRBV11-2, the J call TRBJ2-1; D is undetermined. The CDR3: CVSRPQGQYNEQFF. The CDR3 DNA follows: TGTGTCAGCAGGCCCCAAGGGCAGTACAATGAGCAGTTCTTC.